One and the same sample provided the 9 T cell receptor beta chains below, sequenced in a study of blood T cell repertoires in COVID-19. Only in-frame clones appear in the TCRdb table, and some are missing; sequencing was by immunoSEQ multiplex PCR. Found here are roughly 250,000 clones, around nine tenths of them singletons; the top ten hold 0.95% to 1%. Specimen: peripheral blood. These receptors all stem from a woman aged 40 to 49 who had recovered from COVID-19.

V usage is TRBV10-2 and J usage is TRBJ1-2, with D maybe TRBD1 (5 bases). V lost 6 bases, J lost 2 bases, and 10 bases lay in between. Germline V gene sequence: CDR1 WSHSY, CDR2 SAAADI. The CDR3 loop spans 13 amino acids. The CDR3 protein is CASRMGLNYGYTF. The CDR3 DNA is TGCGCCAGCAGGATGGGACTGAACTATGGCTACACCTTC.

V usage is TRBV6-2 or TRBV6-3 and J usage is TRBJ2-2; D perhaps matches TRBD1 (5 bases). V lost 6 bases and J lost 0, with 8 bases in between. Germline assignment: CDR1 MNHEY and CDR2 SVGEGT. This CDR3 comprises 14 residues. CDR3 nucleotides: TGTGCCAGCAGCCCGGACACGAACACCGGGGAGCTGTTTTTT. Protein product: CASSPDTNTGELFF.

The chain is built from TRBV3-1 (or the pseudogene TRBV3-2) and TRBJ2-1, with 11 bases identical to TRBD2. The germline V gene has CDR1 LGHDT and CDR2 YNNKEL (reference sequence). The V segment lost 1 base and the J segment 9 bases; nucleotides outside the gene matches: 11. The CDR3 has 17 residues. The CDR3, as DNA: TGTGCCAGCAGCCAAGGGGTAAATAGCGGGAGGGCGGGTGAGCAGTTCTTC. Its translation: CASSQGVNSGRAGEQFF.

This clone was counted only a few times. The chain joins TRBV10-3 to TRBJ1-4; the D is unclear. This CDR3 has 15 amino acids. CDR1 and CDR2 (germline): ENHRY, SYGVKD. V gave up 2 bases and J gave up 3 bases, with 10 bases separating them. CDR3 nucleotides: TGTGCCATCAGTGAGAGCGGGGTTCCTAATGAAAAACTGTTTTTT. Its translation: CAISESGVPNEKLFF.

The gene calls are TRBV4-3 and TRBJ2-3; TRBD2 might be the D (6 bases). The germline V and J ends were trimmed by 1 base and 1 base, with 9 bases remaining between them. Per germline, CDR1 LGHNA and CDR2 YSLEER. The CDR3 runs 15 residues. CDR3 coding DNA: TGCGCCAGCAGCCAAGTGGGAGGTGGCACAGATACGCAGTATTTT. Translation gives CASSQVGGGTDTQYF.

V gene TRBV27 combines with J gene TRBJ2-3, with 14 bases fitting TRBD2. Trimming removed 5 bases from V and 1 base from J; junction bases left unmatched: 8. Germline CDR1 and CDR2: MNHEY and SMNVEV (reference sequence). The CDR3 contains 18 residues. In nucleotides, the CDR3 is TGTGCCAGCAGTCGGTGGGCGACTAGCGGGAGGGGCACAGATACGCAGTATTTT. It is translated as CASSRWATSGRGTDTQYF.

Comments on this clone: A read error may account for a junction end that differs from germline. CDR3 sequence: CASSLGAPETQYF. CDR3 sequence (DNA): TGTGCTAGCAGCTTAGGGGCCCCCGAGACCCAGTACTTC. The chain is built from TRBV7-7 and TRBJ2-5; tentatively, D is TRBD1 (5 bases). In germline, CDR1 is SSHAT, CDR2 FNYEAQ (reference sequence). The CDR3 length is 13 residues.

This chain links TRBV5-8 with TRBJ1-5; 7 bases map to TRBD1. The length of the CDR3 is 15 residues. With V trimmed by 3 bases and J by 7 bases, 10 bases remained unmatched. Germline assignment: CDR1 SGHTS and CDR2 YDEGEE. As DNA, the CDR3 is TGTGCCAGCAGCTCCCGACAGGGTGGGCTGCAGCCCCAGCATTTT. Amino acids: CASSSRQGGLQPQHF.

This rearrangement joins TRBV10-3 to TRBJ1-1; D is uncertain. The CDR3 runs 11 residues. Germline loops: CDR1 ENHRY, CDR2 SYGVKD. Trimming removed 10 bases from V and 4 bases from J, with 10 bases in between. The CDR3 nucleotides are TGTGCCACCACGCGGGGCACTGAAGCTTTCTTT. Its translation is CATTRGTEAFF.